These T cell receptor beta chains were read from a single sample in a study of ipilimumab plus nivolumab after autologous stem cell transplantation. The repertoire was sequenced with immunoSEQ multiplex PCR; TCRdb's copy has only in-frame clones and lacks some. The sample gives 15,000 to 20,000 clones, approximately 80% of which show up once; roughly a fifth is in the top ten. The starting material was PBMCs, obtained in a trial of ipilimumab plus nivolumab as post-transplant consolidation. All receptors come from a male donor with diffuse large B-cell lymphoma. CDR3s include the opening cysteine and the closing phenylalanine or tryptophan. Each record gives: D gene, J gene, clone size, V gene, CDR3 protein, CDR3 DNA. D genes are given only for firm matches. The size entry is marked missing in some rows and otherwise reads once, few, many or a size class.

>TRBD1|TRBJ1-5|.|TRBV4-1
CASSQGGQGESGQPQHF
TGCGCCAGCAGCCAGGGGGGACAGGGGGAATCAGGTCAGCCCCAGCATTTT
>.|TRBJ2-7|.|TRBV5-6
CASSRGVQQYF
TGTGCCAGCAGCAGAGGGGTCCAGCAGTACTTC
>TRBD1|TRBJ1-5|few|TRBV28
CASSFTDRNQPQHF
TGTGCCAGCAGTTTTACGGACAGGAATCAGCCCCAGCATTTT
>.|TRBJ2-1|.|TRBV6-1
CASSEPFLSSYNEQFF
TGTGCCAGCAGTGAACCCTTCTTAAGCTCCTACAATGAGCAGTTCTTC
>.|TRBJ2-7|.|TRBV5-1
CASSPRPTYEQYF
TGCGCCAGCAGCCCTCGTCCAACCTACGAGCAGTACTTC
>.|TRBJ2-1|once|TRBV15
CATSRERVGSYNEQFF
TGTGCCACCAGCAGAGAGAGAGTGGGCTCCTACAATGAGCAGTTCTTC
>.|TRBJ1-5|.|TRBV7-9
CASSLELSGEPQHF
TGTGCCAGCAGCTTAGAGTTGTCGGGGGAGCCCCAGCATTTT
>.|TRBJ1-1|.|TRBV7-2
CASSPEGPNTEAFF
TGTGCCAGCAGCCCTGAAGGCCCGAACACTGAAGCTTTCTTT
>TRBD2|TRBJ2-7|.|TRBV4-1
CASSHLQGSGSYEQYF
TGCGCCAGCAGCCACCTACAGGGAAGCGGGAGCTACGAGCAGTACTTC
>TRBD1|TRBJ1-2|.|TRBV6-1
CASRKGQGAYGYTF
TGTGCCAGCAGGAAGGGACAGGGGGCCTATGGCTACACCTTC
>TRBD2|TRBJ2-1|.|TRBV5-1
CASSFPIAGGPTRSYNEQFF
TGCGCCAGCAGCTTCCCCATAGCGGGAGGCCCAACTCGCTCCTACAATGAGCAGTTCTTC
>.|TRBJ2-1|large|TRBV30
CAWSFSWGPLNEQFF
TGTGCCTGGAGCTTTAGTTGGGGGCCCCTGAATGAGCAGTTCTTC
>TRBD2|TRBJ2-5|.|TRBV7-9
CASSLGLAGGRQETQYF
TGTGCCAGCAGCCTCGGACTAGCGGGGGGGCGACAAGAGACCCAGTACTTC
>TRBD2|TRBJ2-1|.|TRBV10-1
CASSEFSGGCYNEQFF
TGCGCCAGCAGTGAGTTTAGCGGGGGCTGCTACAATGAGCAGTTCTTC
>.|TRBJ2-1|once|TRBV7-3
CASSSSPRGPPQAASSGEQFF
TGTGCCAGCAGCTCCTCCCCGCGGGGGCCCCCTCAGGCGGCCTCTTCGGGAGAGCAGTTCTTC
>TRBD1|TRBJ2-7|.|TRBV6-6
CASSYRDRDSYEQYF
TGTGCCAGCAGTTATCGGGACAGGGACTCCTACGAGCAGTACTTC
>.|TRBJ2-5|.|TRBV6-5
CASGPGTAQETQYF
TGTGCCAGCGGCCCCGGGACGGCGCAAGAGACCCAGTACTTC
>.|TRBJ2-2|.|TRBV27
CASSVTQNTGELFF
TGTGCCAGCAGTGTGACGCAGAACACCGGGGAGCTGTTTTTT
>TRBD1|TRBJ2-7|.|TRBV19
CATQYRDSYEQYF
TGTGCCACCCAATACCGGGACAGCTACGAGCAGTACTTC
>.|TRBJ2-7|.|TRBV7-8
CASSLWGSGMDEQYF
TGTGCCAGCAGCTTATGGGGATCCGGAATGGACGAGCAGTACTTC
>TRBD2|TRBJ2-7|.|TRBV19
CASSMTSGTYYEQYF
TGTGCCAGTAGTATGACTAGCGGGACCTACTACGAGCAGTACTTC
>.|TRBJ2-7|.|TRBV19
CASSTTRAPSSYEQYF
TGTGCCAGTAGTACCACCCGGGCGCCGAGCTCCTACGAGCAGTACTTC
>.|TRBJ1-4|.|TRBV5-1
CASSLGPNEKLFF
TGCGCCAGCAGCTTGGGACCTAATGAAAAACTGTTTTTT
>.|TRBJ2-2|.|TRBV4-2
CASSPGSGDTGELFF
TGTGCCAGCAGCCCCGGCTCCGGGGACACCGGGGAGCTGTTTTTT
>.|TRBJ2-2|.|TRBV7-2
CASSPAQGSNTGELFF
TGTGCCAGCAGCCCCGCCCAGGGATCGAACACCGGGGAGCTGTTTTTT
>.|TRBJ2-5|.|TRBV5-1
CASSLGRGETQYF
TGCGCCAGCAGCTTGGGACGGGGGGAGACCCAGTACTTC
>.|TRBJ2-7|.|TRBV5-6
CASSLDGSYEQYF
TGTGCCAGCAGCCTTGACGGATCTTACGAGCAGTACTTC
>.|TRBJ2-7|.|TRBV2
CASSGGGGNYEQYF
TGTGCCAGCAGTGGTGGAGGGGGAAACTACGAGCAGTACTTC
>.|TRBJ2-5|.|TRBV5-1
CASSLGLALAEAQYF
TGCGCCAGCAGCTTAGGACTGGCACTAGCTGAGGCCCAGTACTTC
>.|TRBJ1-5|.|TRBV7-9
CASSLEGRNQPQHF
TGTGCCAGCAGCTTAGAGGGACGGAATCAGCCCCAGCATTTT
>.|TRBJ2-1|.|TRBV7-2
CASSIDRYYNEQFF
TGTGCCAGCAGCATTGACCGATACTACAATGAGCAGTTCTTC
>.|TRBJ2-1|few|TRBV7-9
CASSFLYNEQFF
TGTGCCAGCAGCTTCCTTTACAATGAGCAGTTCTTC
>TRBD2|TRBJ2-3|.|TRBV5-4
CASSSWTSGGVTQYF
TGTGCCAGCAGCTCATGGACTAGCGGGGGGGTCACGCAGTATTTT
>.|TRBJ1-2|.|TRBV7-8
CASSLGVGLAGYTF
TGTGCCAGCAGCTTAGGGGTCGGGCTCGCAGGCTACACCTTC
>TRBD1|TRBJ2-3|.|TRBV4-1
CASSQDPGQATDTQYF
TGCGCCAGCAGCCAAGATCCCGGACAGGCCACAGATACGCAGTATTTT
>.|TRBJ2-7|.|TRBV30
CAWSVGRSMYEQYF
TGTGCCTGGAGTGTTGGTAGGTCGATGTACGAGCAGTACTTC
>.|TRBJ1-3|.|TRBV9
CASSAQGSGNTIYF
TGTGCCAGCAGCGCCCAGGGGTCTGGAAACACCATATATTTT
>.|TRBJ1-2|.|TRBV7-2
CASSAKQGLGYTF
TGTGCCAGCAGCGCCAAACAGGGACTTGGCTACACCTTC
>TRBD1|TRBJ2-7|few|TRBV6-1
CASSEETGVTYEQYF
TGTGCCAGCAGTGAGGAGACAGGGGTTACCTACGAGCAGTACTTC
>TRBD2|TRBJ2-7|.|TRBV6-1
CASHGPAGAYEQYF
TGTGCCAGCCACGGCCCAGCGGGGGCCTACGAGCAGTACTTC
>.|TRBJ2-5|.|TRBV7-9
CASSLGQGPQGTQYF
TGTGCCAGCAGCTTAGGGCAGGGCCCTCAAGGGACCCAGTACTTC
>.|TRBJ2-7|.|TRBV6-5
CASSLGPGEQYF
TGTGCCAGCAGTTTGGGTCCGGGGGAGCAGTACTTC
>TRBD2|TRBJ2-1|medium-sized|TRBV6-5
CASGRGRADEQFF
TGTGCCAGCGGTCGCGGGAGGGCCGATGAGCAGTTCTTC
>TRBD2|TRBJ2-1|once|TRBV2
CASSVSGLAAYNEQFF
TGTGCCAGCAGTGTTTCGGGACTAGCGGCATACAATGAGCAGTTCTTC
>.|TRBJ2-7|few|TRBV23-1
CASSHIRDTIPSRNYEQYF
TGCGCCAGCAGTCATATCCGGGACACCATACCCTCGCGTAACTACGAGCAGTACTTC
>.|TRBJ1-5|.|TRBV6-1
CASSFGQSNQPQHF
TGTGCCAGCAGTTTCGGACAGTCCAATCAGCCCCAGCATTTT
>TRBD1|TRBJ1-1|.|TRBV28
CASSSLGQGSNTEAFF
TGTGCCAGCAGTTCGCTTGGACAGGGATCGAACACTGAAGCTTTCTTT
>.|TRBJ2-3|few|TRBV9
CASSVGPITDTQYF
TGTGCCAGCAGCGTAGGGCCTATCACAGATACGCAGTATTTT
>TRBD1|TRBJ2-2|once|TRBV7-9
CASSPRGNRDTGELFF
TGTGCCAGCAGCCCCAGGGGGAACCGTGACACCGGGGAGCTGTTTTTT
>.|TRBJ1-2|.|TRBV30
CAWSEGGGYTF
TGTGCCTGGAGTGAAGGGGGTGGCTACACCTTC
>.|TRBJ1-4|few|TRBV7-9
CASSLAGVRPGSEKLFF
TGTGCCAGCAGCTTAGCGGGGGTTCGGCCAGGGAGCGAAAAACTGTTTTTT
>.|TRBJ2-7|.|TRBV11-3
CASSRKTGSYEQYF
TGTGCCAGCAGCCGTAAAACAGGCTCCTACGAGCAGTACTTC
>TRBD1|TRBJ2-2|.|TRBV14
CASSPLGTVRTPALFF
TGTGCCAGCAGCCCACTAGGGACAGTCCGAACACCGGCGCTGTTTTTT
>.|TRBJ2-7|.|TRBV7-8
CASSKSAGQSSYEQYF
TGTGCCAGCAGCAAGTCAGCGGGACAGAGCTCCTACGAGCAGTACTTC
>TRBD1|TRBJ2-2|.|TRBV19
CASSARGQGFGELFF
TGTGCCAGTAGTGCACGGGGACAGGGGTTCGGGGAGCTGTTTTTT
>.|TRBJ2-7|.|TRBV5-6
CAAQPHPGAYEQYF
TGTGCCGCCCAACCGCACCCAGGAGCCTACGAGCAGTACTTC
>TRBD1|TRBJ1-5|.|TRBV19
CASSIGLQGKGFTQRGHQPQHF
TGTGCCAGTAGTATAGGGCTACAGGGGAAGGGGTTTACCCAAAGGGGTCATCAGCCCCAGCATTTT
>TRBD1|TRBJ2-1|.|TRBV7-3
CASSRQGTGGNEQFF
TGTGCCAGCAGCCGTCAAGGGACAGGGGGCAATGAGCAGTTCTTC
>.|TRBJ1-5|.|TRBV27
CASSPTGTPYNQPQHF
TGTGCCAGCAGTCCGACCGGGACACCTTATAATCAGCCCCAGCATTTT